This TCR beta chain was identified during a study of radiotherapy plus CTLA-4 blockade in lung cancer. Data came from immunoSEQ multiplex PCR; TCRdb stores just in-frame clones and leaves some out. Found here are 81,000 or so clones, under 85% of them singletons; the top ten hold roughly 14%. Germline loops: CDR1 SGHRS, CDR2 YFSETQ. V shed 5 bases, J shed 3 bases, and the junction held 7 bases outside the gene matches. The CDR3 loop spans 16 amino acids. Study results and limitations: Alongside interferon-beta, early blood T cell clone dynamics were reportedly the best predictor of response.

Points on this clone: The target antigen is unknown.

This clonotype was obtained from a human donor with non-small cell lung cancer that progressed on radiotherapy plus ipilimumab. The V and J genes are TRBV5-1 and TRBJ2-1; TRBD1 agrees at 11 bases. Specimen: peripheral blood, collected from a patient treated with radiotherapy plus ipilimumab. The CDR3 loop reads CASSSTGTGGYNEQFF. CDR3 nucleotide sequence: TGCGCCAGCAGTTCTACCGGGACAGGGGGCTACAATGAGCAGTTCTTC.